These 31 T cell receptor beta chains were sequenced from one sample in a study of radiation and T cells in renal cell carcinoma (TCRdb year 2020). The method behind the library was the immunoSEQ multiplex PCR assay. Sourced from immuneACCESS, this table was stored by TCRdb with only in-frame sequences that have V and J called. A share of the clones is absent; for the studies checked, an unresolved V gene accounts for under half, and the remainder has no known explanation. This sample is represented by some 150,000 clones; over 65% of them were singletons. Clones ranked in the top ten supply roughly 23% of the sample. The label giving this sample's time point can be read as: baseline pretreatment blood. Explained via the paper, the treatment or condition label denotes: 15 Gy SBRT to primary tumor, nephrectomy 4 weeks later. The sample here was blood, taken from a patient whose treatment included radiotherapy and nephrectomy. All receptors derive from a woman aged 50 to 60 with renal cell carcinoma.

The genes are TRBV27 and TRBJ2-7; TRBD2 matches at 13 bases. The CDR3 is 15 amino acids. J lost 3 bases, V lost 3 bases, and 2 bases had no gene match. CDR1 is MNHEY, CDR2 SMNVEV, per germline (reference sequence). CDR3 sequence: CASSFRLAGGYEQYF. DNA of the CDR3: TGTGCCAGCAGTTTCCGACTAGCGGGAGGCTACGAGCAGTACTTC.

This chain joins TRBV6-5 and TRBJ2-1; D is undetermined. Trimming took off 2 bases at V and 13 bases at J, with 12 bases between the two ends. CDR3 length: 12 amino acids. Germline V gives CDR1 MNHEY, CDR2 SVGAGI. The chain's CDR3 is CASSYGDTRQFF. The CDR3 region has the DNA TGTGCCAGCAGTTACGGAGATACGCGACAGTTCTTC.

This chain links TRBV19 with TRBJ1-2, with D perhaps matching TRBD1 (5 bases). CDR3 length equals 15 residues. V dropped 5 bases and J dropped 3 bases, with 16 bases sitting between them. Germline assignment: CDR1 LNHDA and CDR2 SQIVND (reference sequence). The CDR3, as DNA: TGTGCCAGTAGTCCTCGCGGTGGGGCCGACTATGGCTACACCTTC. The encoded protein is CASSPRGGADYGYTF.

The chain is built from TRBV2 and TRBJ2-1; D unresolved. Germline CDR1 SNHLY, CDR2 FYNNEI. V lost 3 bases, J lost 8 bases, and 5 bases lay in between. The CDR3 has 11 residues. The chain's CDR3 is CASSDQDEQFF. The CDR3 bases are TGTGCCAGCAGTGATCAGGATGAGCAGTTCTTC. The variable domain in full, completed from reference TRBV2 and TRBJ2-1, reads EPEVTQTPSHQVTQMGQEVILRCVPISNHLYFYWYRQILGQKVEFLVSFYNNEISEKSEIFDDQFSVERPDGSNFTLKIRSTKLEDSAMYFCASSDQDEQFFGPGTRLTVL.

The CDR3 DNA is TGTGCCAGCAGCGTAGTGTCCGGCGGGATGGAAACAGATACGCAGTATTTT. It yields the protein CASSVVSGGMETDTQYF. The J gene is TRBJ2-3, the V gene TRBV9, with D perhaps matching TRBD2 (6 bases). The V gene lost 0 bases and the J gene lost 3 bases, with 17 bases spanning the gap. The CDR3 is 17 residues long. Germline CDR1 reads SGDLS; CDR2 reads YYNGEE.

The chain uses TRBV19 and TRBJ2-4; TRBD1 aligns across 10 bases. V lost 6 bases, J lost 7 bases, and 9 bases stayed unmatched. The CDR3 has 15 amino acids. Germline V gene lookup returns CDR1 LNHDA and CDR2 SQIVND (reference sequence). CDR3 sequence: CASRVRGQGPNIQYF. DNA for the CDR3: TGTGCCAGTAGGGTTCGGGGACAGGGGCCGAACATTCAGTACTTC. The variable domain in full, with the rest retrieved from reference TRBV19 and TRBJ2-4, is DGGITQSPKYLFRKEGQNVTLSCEQNLNHDAMYWYRQDPGQGLRLIYYSQIVNDFQKGDIAEGYSVSREKKESFPLTVTSAQKNPTAFYLCASRVRGQGPNIQYFGAGTRLSVL.

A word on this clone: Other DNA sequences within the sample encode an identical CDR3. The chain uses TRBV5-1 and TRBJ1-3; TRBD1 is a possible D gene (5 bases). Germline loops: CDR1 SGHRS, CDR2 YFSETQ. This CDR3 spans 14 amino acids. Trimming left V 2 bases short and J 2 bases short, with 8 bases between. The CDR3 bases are TGCGCCAGCAGCTTAGACAGTCCTGGAAACACCATATATTTT. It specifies CASSLDSPGNTIYF.

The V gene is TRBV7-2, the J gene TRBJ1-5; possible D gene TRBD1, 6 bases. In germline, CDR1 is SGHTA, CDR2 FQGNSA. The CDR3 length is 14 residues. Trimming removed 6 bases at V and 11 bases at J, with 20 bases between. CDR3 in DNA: TGTGCCAGCAGATATGGACCGGCGAAGGGGGCCCAGCATTTT. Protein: CASRYGPAKGAQHF. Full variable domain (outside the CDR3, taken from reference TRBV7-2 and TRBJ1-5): GAGVSQSPSNKVTEKGKDVELRCDPISGHTALYWYRQSLGQGLEFLIYFQGNSAPDKSGLPSDRFSAERTGGSVSTLTIQRTQQEDSAVYLCASRYGPAKGAQHFGDGTRLSIL.

The DNA of the CDR3 is TGTGCCAGCAGCCCTACCAGAGAAGCGTACGAGCAGTACTTC. It encodes CASSPTREAYEQYF. The gene calls are TRBV11-2 and TRBJ2-7; unclear D gene. V was shortened by 5 bases and J by 4 bases, with 15 bases between the two germline ends. This CDR3 has 14 amino acids. CDR1 and CDR2 (germline): SGHAT, FQNNGV.

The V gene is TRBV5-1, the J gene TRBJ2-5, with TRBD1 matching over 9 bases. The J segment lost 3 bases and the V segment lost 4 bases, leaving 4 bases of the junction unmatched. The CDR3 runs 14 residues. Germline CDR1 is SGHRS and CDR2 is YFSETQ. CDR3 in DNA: TGCGCCAGCAGCCCAGGACAGGGGAAAGAGACCCAGTACTTC. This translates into CASSPGQGKETQYF.

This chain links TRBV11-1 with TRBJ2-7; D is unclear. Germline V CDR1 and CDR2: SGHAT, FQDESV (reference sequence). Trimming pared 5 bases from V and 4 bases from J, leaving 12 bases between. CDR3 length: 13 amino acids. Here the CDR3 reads CASSHQDGYEQYF. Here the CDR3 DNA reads TGTGCCAGCAGCCATCAGGACGGGTACGAGCAGTACTTC.

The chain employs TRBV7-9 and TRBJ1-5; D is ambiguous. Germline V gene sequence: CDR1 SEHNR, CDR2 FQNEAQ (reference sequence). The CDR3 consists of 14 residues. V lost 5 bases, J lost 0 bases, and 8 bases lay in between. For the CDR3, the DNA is TGTGCCAGCAGCACGGGCTATAGCAATCAGCCCCAGCATTTT. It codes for CASSTGYSNQPQHF. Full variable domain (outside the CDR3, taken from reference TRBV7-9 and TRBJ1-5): DTGVSQNPRHKITKRGQNVTFRCDPISEHNRLYWYRQTLGQGPEFLTYFQNEAQLEKSRLLSDRFSAERPKGSFSTLEIQRTEQGDSAMYLCASSTGYSNQPQHFGDGTRLSIL.

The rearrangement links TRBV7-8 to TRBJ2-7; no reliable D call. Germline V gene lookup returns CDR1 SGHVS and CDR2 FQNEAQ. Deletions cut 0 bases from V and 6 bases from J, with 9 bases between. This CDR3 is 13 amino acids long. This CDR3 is CASSLAPSGEQYF. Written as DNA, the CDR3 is TGTGCCAGCAGCTTAGCTCCCTCGGGCGAGCAGTACTTC.

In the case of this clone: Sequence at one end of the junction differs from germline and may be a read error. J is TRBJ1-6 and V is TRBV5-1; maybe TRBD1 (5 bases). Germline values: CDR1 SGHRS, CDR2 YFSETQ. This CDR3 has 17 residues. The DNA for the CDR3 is TGCGCCAGCAGCTTGCTGACAGCGAGCTCCTATAATTCACCTCTCCACTTT. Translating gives CASSLLTASSYNSPLHF.

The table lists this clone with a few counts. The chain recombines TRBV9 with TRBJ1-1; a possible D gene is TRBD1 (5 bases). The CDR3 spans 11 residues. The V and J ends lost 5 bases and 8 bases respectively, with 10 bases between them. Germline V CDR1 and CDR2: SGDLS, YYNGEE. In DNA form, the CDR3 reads TGTGCCAGCAGTAACGGGGGGGAAGCTTTCTTT. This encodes CASSNGGEAFF.

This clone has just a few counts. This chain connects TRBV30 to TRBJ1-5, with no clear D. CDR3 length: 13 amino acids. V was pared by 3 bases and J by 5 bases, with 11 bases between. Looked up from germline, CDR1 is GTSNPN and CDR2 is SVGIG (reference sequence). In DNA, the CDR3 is TGTGCCTGGAGAACGGGCAATTATCAGCCCCAGCATTTT. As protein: CAWRTGNYQPQHF. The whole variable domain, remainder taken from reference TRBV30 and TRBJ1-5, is SQTIHQWPATLVQPVGSPLSLECTVEGTSNPNLYWYRQAAGRGLQLLFYSVGIGQISSEVPQNLSASRPQDRQFILSSKKLLLSDSGFYLCAWRTGNYQPQHFGDGTRLSIL.

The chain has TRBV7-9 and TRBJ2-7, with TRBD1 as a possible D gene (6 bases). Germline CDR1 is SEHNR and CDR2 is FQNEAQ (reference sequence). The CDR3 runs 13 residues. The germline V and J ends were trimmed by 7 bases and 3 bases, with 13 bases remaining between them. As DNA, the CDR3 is TGTGCCAGCAAGGGGGACACTGACTACGAGCAGTACTTC. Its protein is CASKGDTDYEQYF.

This CDR3 reads CAWEDYNEQFF. In DNA, the CDR3 is TGTGCCTGGGAAGATTACAATGAGCAGTTCTTC. The chain links TRBV30 to TRBJ2-1; D uncertain. Per the germline V gene, CDR1 is GTSNPN and CDR2 is SVGIG (reference sequence). V was trimmed by 5 bases and J by 4 bases, leaving 6 bases between them. CDR3 length: 11 amino acids.

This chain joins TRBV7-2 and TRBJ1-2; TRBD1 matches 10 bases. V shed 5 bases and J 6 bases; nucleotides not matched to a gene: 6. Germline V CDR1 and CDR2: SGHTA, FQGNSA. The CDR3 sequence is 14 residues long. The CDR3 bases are TGTGCCAGCAGCCCTCGCGACAGGGGGCATGGCTACACCTTC. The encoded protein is CASSPRDRGHGYTF.

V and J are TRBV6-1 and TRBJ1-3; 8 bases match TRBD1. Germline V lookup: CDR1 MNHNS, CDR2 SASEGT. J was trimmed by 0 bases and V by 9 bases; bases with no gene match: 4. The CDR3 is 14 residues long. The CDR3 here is CASWDRSSGNTIYF. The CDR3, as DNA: TGTGCCAGTTGGGACAGGTCCTCTGGAAACACCATATATTTT.

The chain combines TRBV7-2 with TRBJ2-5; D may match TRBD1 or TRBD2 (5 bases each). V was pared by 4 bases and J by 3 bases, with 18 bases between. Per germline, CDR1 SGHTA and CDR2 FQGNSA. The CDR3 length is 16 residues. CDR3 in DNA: TGTGCCAGCAGCTCATTAGGGACCCAAACGGAAGAGACCCAGTACTTC. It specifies CASSSLGTQTEETQYF.

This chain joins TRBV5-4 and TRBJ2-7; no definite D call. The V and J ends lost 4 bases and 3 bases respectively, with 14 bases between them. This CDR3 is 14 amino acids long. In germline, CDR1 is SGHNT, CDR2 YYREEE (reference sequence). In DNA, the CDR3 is TGTGCCAGCAGCCACGACCCGGAATTCTACGAGCAGTACTTC. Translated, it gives CASSHDPEFYEQYF.

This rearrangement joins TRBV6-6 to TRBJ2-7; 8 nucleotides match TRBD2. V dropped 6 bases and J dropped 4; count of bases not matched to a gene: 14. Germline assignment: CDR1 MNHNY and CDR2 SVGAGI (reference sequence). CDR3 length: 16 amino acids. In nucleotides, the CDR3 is TGTGCCAGCAGCCACTCCGGGAGGGGGGGCCGGTACGAGCAGTACTTC. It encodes CASSHSGRGGRYEQYF.

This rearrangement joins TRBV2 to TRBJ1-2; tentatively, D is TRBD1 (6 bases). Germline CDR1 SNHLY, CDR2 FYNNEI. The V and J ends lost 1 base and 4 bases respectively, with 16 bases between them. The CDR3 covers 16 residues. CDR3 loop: CASSEGAGATLYGYTF. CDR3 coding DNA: TGTGCCAGCAGTGAAGGGGCAGGGGCGACCCTCTATGGCTACACCTTC.

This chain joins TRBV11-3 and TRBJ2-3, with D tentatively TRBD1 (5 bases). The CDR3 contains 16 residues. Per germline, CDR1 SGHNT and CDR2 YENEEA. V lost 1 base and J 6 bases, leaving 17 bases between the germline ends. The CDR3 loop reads CASSLGSLQGADTQYF. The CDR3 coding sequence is TGTGCCAGCAGCTTAGGATCCCTTCAGGGCGCCGATACGCAGTATTTT.

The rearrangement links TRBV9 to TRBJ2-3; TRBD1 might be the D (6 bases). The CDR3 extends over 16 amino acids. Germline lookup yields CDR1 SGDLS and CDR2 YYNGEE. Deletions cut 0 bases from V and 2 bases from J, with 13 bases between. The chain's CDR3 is CASSVAAGDSTDTQYF. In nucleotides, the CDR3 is TGTGCCAGCAGCGTAGCGGCAGGGGATTCCACAGATACGCAGTATTTT.

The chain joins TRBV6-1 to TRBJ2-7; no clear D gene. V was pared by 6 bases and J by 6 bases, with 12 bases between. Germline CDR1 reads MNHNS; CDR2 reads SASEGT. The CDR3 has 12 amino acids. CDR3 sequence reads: CASSSGWVEQYF. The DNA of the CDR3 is TGTGCCAGCAGCTCCGGTTGGGTCGAGCAGTACTTC.

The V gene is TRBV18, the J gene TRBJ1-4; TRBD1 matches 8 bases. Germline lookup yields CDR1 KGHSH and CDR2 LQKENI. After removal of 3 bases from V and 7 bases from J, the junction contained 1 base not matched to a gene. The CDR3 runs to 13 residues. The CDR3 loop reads CASSPGTGEKLFF. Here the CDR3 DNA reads TGTGCCAGCTCACCCGGGACAGGTGAAAAACTGTTTTTT.

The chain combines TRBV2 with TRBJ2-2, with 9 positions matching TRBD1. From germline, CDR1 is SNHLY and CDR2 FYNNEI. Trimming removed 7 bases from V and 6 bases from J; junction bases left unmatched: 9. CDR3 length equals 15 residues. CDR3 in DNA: TGTGCCAGCATAAGGGACAGGGAGGGTTCCGGGGAGCTGTTTTTT. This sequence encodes CASIRDREGSGELFF.

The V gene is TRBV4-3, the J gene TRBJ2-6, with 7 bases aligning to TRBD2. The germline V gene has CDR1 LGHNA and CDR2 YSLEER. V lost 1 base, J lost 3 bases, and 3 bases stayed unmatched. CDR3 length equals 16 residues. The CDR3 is CASSQAGGSGANVLTF. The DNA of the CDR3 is TGCGCCAGCAGCCAAGCGGGGGGAAGTGGGGCCAACGTCCTGACTTTC.

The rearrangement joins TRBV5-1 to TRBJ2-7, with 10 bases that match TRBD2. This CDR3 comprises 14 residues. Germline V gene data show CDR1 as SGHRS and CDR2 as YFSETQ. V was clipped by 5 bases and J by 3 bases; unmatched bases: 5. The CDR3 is CASRWTSGIYEQYF. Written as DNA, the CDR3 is TGCGCCAGCAGGTGGACTAGCGGAATCTACGAGCAGTACTTC. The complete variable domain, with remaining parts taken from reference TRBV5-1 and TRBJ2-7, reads KAGVTQTPRYLIKTRGQQVTLSCSPISGHRSVSWYQQTPGQGLQFLFEYFSETQRNKGNFPGRFSGRQFSNSRSEMNVSTLELGDSALYLCASRWTSGIYEQYFGPGTRLTVT.